The 5 T cell receptor beta chains given below trace back to one sample, sequenced in a study of shared clonotypes between healthy human individuals. This table comes from immunoSEQ multiplex PCR, and its TCRdb copy is limited to in-frame clones, with some not included. The top ten hold approximately 0.13% of the sample, which has some 2,000,000 clones, under 97% seen once. Sequenced sample: naive CD4+ T cells sorted from blood. As to subset: CD45RA+ positively selected. The receptors were gathered from a man between 18 and 29 years old in good health.

As DNA, the CDR3 is TGTGCCAGCTCCTCTTCAGGGGACAGGAACCACGAGCAGTACTTC. It translates to CASSSSGDRNHEQYF. The V call is TRBV18, the J call TRBJ2-7, with 8 bases that match TRBD1. Per germline, CDR1 KGHSH and CDR2 LQKENI. V trimming: 6 bases; J trimming: 5 bases; junction bases outside the gene matches: 12. CDR3 length equals 15 residues. The complete variable domain, with remaining parts taken from reference TRBV18 and TRBJ2-7, reads NAGVMQNPRHLVRRRGQEARLRCSPMKGHSHVYWYRQLPEEGLKFMVYLQKENIIDESGMPKERFSAEFPKEGPSILRIQQVVRGDSAAYFCASSSSGDRNHEQYFGPGTRLTVT.

The chain joins TRBV9 to TRBJ2-6; a possible D gene is TRBD2 (6 bases). V was trimmed by 3 bases and J by 0 bases, leaving 13 bases between them. CDR3 length: 17 residues. The germline V gene encodes CDR1 SGDLS and CDR2 YYNGEE. The CDR3 here is CASSGGLGLSGANVLTF. The CDR3 DNA is TGTGCCAGCAGCGGGGGACTGGGGCTCTCTGGGGCCAACGTCCTGACTTTC.

About this clone itself: One end of the junction varies from germline; a read error may be responsible. The chain couples TRBV7-7 to TRBJ2-3, with a tentative D call TRBD1 (5 bases). The CDR3 totals 15 residues. In germline, CDR1 is SSHAT, CDR2 FNYEAQ (reference sequence). DNA for the CDR3: TGTGCTAGCAGCTTGGGTGGTAAAGGGGCAGATACGCAGTATTTT. It encodes CASSLGGKGADTQYF. The variable domain in full, completed from reference TRBV7-7 and TRBJ2-3, reads GAGVSQSPRYKVTKRGQDVTLRCDPISSHATLYWYQQALGQGPEFLTYFNYEAQPDKSGLPSDRFSAERPEGSISTLTIQRTEQRDSAMYRCASSLGGKGADTQYFGPGTRLTVL.

The rearrangement uses TRBV2 and TRBJ2-2; D gene unclear. Germline CDR1 reads SNHLY; CDR2 reads FYNNEI. The ends were cut back, 1 base at V and 4 bases at J, with 10 bases in the middle. The CDR3 is 15 amino acids. The CDR3 DNA follows: TGTGCCAGCAGTGAAGTACCCCCCCCCACCGGGGAGCTGTTTTTT. Encoded protein: CASSEVPPPTGELFF.

The rearrangement links TRBV6-9 to TRBJ2-6, with D uncertain. Deletions cut 10 bases from V and 3 bases from J, with 10 bases between. This CDR3 comprises 13 residues. CDR1 and CDR2 (germline): MNHGY, SVAAGI. The CDR3 DNA reads TGTGCCACCCCAAGAGGTGGGGCCAACGTCCTGACTTTC. Amino acid sequence: CATPRGGANVLTF.